This T cell receptor (beta chain) was sequenced during a study of T cells in Graves' hyperthyroidism and ophthalmopathy. The study's findings and limits: Ophthalmopathy was distinguished from stable hyperthyroidism by 13 V-J signatures.

Diagnosing involved the use of clinical symptoms, serum thyroxine and TRAb, thyroid ultrasound and orbital computed tomography. Germline CDR1 and CDR2: MNHEY and SMNVEV (reference sequence). CDR3 length: 12 amino acids. V was shortened by 6 bases and J by 3 bases, with 9 bases between the two germline ends. This clonotype was detected many times. As yet, its antigen is unknown. Researchers took RNA transcripts and amplified the TCR beta CDR3 regions from them. The HTBI primer set served for first-round RT-PCR of the TCR CDR3. MiXCR, run by TCRdb on the multiplex PCR reads, gives a single entry per CDR3 protein. In the table there are approximately 690,000 distinct CDR3 sequences, around 20% of which are singletons.

This rearrangement joins TRBV27 to TRBJ2-7; TRBD2 might be the D (5 bases). This receptor was identified in a man aged 25 to 40 with Graves' ophthalmopathy. The sample consisted of blood. CDR3 loop: CASRGGGYEQYF. CDR3 bases: TGTGCCAGCAGAGGAGGTGGCTACGAGCAGTACTTC.